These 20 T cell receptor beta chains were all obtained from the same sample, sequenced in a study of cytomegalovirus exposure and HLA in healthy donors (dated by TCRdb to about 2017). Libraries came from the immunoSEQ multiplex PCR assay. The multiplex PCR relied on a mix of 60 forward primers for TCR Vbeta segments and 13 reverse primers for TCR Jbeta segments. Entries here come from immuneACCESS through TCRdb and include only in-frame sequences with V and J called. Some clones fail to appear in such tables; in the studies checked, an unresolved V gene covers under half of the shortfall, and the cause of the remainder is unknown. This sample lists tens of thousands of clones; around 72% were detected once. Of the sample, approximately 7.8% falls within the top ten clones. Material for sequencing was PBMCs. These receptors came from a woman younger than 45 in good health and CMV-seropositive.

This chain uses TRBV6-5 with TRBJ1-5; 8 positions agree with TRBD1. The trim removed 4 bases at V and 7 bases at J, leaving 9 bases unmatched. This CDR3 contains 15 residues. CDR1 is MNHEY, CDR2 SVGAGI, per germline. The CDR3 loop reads CASSSTGADWQPQHF. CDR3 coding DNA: TGTGCCAGCAGTTCGACAGGGGCGGATTGGCAGCCCCAGCATTTT.

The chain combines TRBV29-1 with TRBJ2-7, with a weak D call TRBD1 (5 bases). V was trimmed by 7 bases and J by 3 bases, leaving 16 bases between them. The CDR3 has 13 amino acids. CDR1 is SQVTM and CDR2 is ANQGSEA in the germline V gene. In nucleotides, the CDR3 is TGCAGCGCTAACAGGCCCCCCTTCTACGAGCAGTACTTC. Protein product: CSANRPPFYEQYF.

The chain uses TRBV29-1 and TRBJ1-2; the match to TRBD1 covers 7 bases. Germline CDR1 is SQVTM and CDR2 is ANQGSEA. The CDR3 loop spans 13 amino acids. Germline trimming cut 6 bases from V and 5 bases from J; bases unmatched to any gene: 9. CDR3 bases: TGCAGCGTATCAGGGGGGCGAGCTTATGGCTACACCTTC. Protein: CSVSGGRAYGYTF.

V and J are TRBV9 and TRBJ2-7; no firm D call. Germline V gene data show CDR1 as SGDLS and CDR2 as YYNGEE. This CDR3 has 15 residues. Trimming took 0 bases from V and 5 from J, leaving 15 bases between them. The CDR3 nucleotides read TGTGCCAGCAGCGTAGGGGCTAAGAGTATGAACGAGCAGTACTTC. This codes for CASSVGAKSMNEQYF.

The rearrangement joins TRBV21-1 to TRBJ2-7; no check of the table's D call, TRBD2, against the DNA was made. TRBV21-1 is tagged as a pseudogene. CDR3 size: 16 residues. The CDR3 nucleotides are TGTGCCAGCAGCAAAGAGAGGGCGAACGGGAGCTACGAGCAGTACTTC. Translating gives CASSKERANGSYEQYF.

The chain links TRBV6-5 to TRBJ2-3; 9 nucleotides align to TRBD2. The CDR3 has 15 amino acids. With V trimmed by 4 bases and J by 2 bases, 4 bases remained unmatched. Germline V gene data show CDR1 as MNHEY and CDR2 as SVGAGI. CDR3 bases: TGTGCCAGCAGTTCGCCTAGCGGGACCACAGATACGCAGTATTTT. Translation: CASSSPSGTTDTQYF.

CDR3 sequence reads: CASSPAGGGWGIQYF. The CDR3 coding sequence is TGTGCCAGCAGTCCCGCAGGGGGCGGGTGGGGCATTCAGTACTTC. V is TRBV28 and J is TRBJ2-4; 8 bases fit TRBD1. The junction had 12 bases not matched to a gene; V was cut back by 5 bases and J by 9 bases. The CDR3 is 15 residues long. Germline loops: CDR1 MDHEN, CDR2 SYDVKM. Based on the CDR3 plus reference TRBV28 and TRBJ2-4, the full variable domain is DVKVTQSSRYLVKRTGEKVFLECVQDMDHENMFWYRQDPGLGLRLIYFSYDVKMKEKGDIPEGYSVSREKKERFSLILESASTNQTSMYLCASSPAGGGWGIQYFGAGTRLSVL.

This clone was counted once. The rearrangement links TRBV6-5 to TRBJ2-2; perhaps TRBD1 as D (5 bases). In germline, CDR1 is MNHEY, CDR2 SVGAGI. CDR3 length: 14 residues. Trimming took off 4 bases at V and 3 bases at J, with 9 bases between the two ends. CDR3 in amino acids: CASSWGRYTGELFF. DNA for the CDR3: TGTGCCAGCAGTTGGGGCCGCTACACCGGGGAGCTGTTTTTT.

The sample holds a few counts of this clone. The CDR3 loop reads CASQTGSGNTIYF. CDR3 DNA sequence: TGCGCCAGCCAAACGGGCTCTGGAAACACCATATATTTT. V gene TRBV5-1 combines with J gene TRBJ1-3; D is uncertain. Germline V gene data show CDR1 as SGHRS and CDR2 as YFSETQ. V was trimmed by 7 bases and J by 0 bases, leaving 8 bases between them. The CDR3 has 13 amino acids.

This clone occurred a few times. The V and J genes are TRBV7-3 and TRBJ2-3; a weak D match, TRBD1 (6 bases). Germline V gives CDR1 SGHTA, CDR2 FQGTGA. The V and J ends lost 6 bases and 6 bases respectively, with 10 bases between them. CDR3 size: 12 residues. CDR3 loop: CASSQQGDTQYF. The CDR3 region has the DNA TGTGCCAGCAGTCAGCAGGGGGATACGCAGTATTTT. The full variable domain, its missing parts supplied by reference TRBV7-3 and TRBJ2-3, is GAGVSQTPSNKVTEKGKYVELRCDPISGHTALYWYRQSLGQGPEFLIYFQGTGAADDSGLPNDRFFAVRPEGSVSTLKIQRTERGDSAVYLCASSQQGDTQYFGPGTRLTVL.

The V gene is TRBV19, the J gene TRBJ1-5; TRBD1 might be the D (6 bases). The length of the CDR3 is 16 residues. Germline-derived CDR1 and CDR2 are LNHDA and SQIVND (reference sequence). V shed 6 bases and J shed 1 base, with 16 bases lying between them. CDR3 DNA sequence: TGTGCCAGTAGCGGACAGACAGGAAGCAGCAATCAGCCCCAGCATTTT. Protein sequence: CASSGQTGSSNQPQHF. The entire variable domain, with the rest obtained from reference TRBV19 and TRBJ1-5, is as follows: DGGITQSPKYLFRKEGQNVTLSCEQNLNHDAMYWYRQDPGQGLRLIYYSQIVNDFQKGDIAEGYSVSREKKESFPLTVTSAQKNPTAFYLCASSGQTGSSNQPQHFGDGTRLSIL.

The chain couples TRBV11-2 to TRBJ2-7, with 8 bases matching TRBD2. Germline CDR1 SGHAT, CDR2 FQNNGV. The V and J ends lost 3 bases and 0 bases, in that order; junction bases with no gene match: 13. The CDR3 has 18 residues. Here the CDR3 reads CASSFSGRGGLSSYEQYF. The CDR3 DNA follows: TGTGCCAGCAGCTTCAGCGGGAGAGGAGGCCTTAGCTCCTACGAGCAGTACTTC.

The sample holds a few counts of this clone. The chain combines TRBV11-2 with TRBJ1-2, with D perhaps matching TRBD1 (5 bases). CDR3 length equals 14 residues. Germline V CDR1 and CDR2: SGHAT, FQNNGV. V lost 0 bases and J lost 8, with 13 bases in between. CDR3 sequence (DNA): TGTGCCAGCAGCTTAGAGGAGGAGGGGATAGGCTACACCTTC. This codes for CASSLEEEGIGYTF.

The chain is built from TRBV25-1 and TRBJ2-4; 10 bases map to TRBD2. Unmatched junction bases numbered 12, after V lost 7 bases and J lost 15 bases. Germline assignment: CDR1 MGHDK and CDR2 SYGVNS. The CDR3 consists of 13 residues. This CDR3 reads CASNSAGTSDLYF. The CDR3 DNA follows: TGTGCCAGCAACAGCGCCGGGACTAGCGATTTGTACTTC.

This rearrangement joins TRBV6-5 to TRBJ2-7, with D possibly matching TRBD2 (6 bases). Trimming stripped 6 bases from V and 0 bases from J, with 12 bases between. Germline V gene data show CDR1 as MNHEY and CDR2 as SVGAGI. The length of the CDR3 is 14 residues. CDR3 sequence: CASRTDYFSYEQYF. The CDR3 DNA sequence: TGTGCCAGCAGAACGGACTACTTCTCCTACGAGCAGTACTTC.

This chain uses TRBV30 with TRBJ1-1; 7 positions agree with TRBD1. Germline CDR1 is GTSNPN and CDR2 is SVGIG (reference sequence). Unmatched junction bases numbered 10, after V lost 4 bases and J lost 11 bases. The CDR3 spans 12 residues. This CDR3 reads CAWNSGGGTAFF. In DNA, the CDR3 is TGTGCCTGGAACTCAGGGGGAGGAACGGCTTTCTTT.

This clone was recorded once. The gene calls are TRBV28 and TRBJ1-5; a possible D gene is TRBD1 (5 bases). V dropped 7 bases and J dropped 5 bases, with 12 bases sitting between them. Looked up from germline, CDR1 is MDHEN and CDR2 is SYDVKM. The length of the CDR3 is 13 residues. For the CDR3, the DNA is TGTGCCAGCACGTCCAGGGCGGATCAGCCCCAGCATTTT. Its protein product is CASTSRADQPQHF.

The CDR3 coding sequence is TGTGCCAGCAGTTCGCGACAGGGGCGGACAGATACGCAGTATTTT. Its translation: CASSSRQGRTDTQYF. V is TRBV6-5 and J is TRBJ2-3; 8 nucleotides match TRBD1. Germline CDR1 and CDR2: MNHEY and SVGAGI. J was trimmed by 3 bases and V by 4 bases; bases with no gene match: 6. CDR3 length equals 15 residues.

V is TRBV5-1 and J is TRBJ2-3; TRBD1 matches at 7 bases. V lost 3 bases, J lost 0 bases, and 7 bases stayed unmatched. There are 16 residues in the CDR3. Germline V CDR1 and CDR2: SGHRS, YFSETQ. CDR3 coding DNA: TGCGCCAGCAGCTCCTATGGACAGGCTAGCACAGATACGCAGTATTTT. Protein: CASSSYGQASTDTQYF.

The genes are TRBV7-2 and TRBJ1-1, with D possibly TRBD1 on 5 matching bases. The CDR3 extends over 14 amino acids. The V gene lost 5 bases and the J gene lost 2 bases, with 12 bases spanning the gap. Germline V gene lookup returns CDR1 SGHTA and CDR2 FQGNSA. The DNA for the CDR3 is TGTGCCAGCAGCCCGACAGAGCCCAACACTGAAGCTTTCTTT. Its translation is CASSPTEPNTEAFF.